These 24 T cell receptor beta chains came from one sample sequenced in a study of control samples from healthy donors and cancer patients. The protocol was immunoSEQ multiplex PCR, while the TCRdb copy is restricted to in-frame clones and leaves out a portion. The sample includes about 34,000 clones, roughly nine tenths of them seen just once. Sequenced material: PBMCs. The origin of the receptors is a woman between 35 and 50 years old with lung cancer.

The chain joins TRBV6-5 to TRBJ2-1; D is unclear. CDR1 and CDR2 from the germline V gene are MNHEY and SVGAGI. V lost 5 bases to trimming and J lost 3 bases, with 8 bases between them. This CDR3 contains 13 residues. The CDR3 region has the DNA TGTGCCAGCAGTCGGACCGACTACAATGAGCAGTTCTTC. Protein: CASSRTDYNEQFF.

The genes are TRBV19 and TRBJ1-5; D possibly corresponds to TRBD1 (5 bases). This CDR3 is built from 12 residues. Trimming removed 4 bases at V and 7 bases at J, with 8 bases between. Germline CDR1 is LNHDA and CDR2 is SQIVND (reference sequence). CDR3 coding DNA: TGTGCCAGTAGTACAGGGTTGCAGCCCCAGCATTTT. As protein: CASSTGLQPQHF.

The chain carries TRBV11-2 and TRBJ2-7, with 7 bases identical to TRBD2. The CDR3 spans 14 residues. Losses at the gene ends were 3 bases for V and 6 bases for J; bases not matched to a gene: 8. Germline V gives CDR1 SGHAT, CDR2 FQNNGV. CDR3 DNA: TGTGCCAGCAGCTTTGGGGGGGGATTTACCGAGCAGTACTTC. Translation: CASSFGGGFTEQYF. The full variable domain, rest sourced from reference TRBV11-2 and TRBJ2-7, is EAGVAQSPRYKIIEKRQSVAFWCNPISGHATLYWYQQILGQGPKLLIQFQNNGVVDDSQLPKDRFSAERLKGVDSTLKIQPAKLEDSAVYLCASSFGGGFTEQYFGPGTRLTVT.

The gene calls are TRBV30 and TRBJ1-4, with D unresolved. The V and J ends lost 4 bases and 0 bases respectively, with 15 bases between them. This CDR3 has 16 amino acids. CDR1 GTSNPN and CDR2 SVGIG come from the germline V gene (reference sequence). The CDR3 region is CAWTPRNTPTNEKLFF. The CDR3 region has the DNA TGTGCCTGGACCCCCAGAAACACCCCAACTAATGAAAAACTGTTTTTT.

The genes are TRBV13 and TRBJ1-2; TRBD1 is a possible D gene (6 bases). The germline gives CDR1 PRHDT, CDR2 FYEKMQ (reference sequence). The CDR3 spans 12 residues. V was shortened by 5 bases and J by 6 bases, with 10 bases between the two germline ends. The CDR3: CASSIHRDGYTF. The CDR3 nucleotides are TGTGCCAGCAGCATACACAGGGATGGCTACACCTTC.

The chain has TRBV7-3 and TRBJ1-2, with D unresolved. The CDR3 length is 13 residues. Germline CDR1 SGHTA, CDR2 FQGTGA. V was trimmed by 5 bases and J by 10 bases, leaving 17 bases between them. The CDR3 loop reads CASSLDRFNAYTF. CDR3 DNA sequence: TGTGCCAGCAGCCTTGACCGCTTTAATGCCTACACCTTC.

The chain has TRBV5-1 and TRBJ1-6; unclear D gene. This CDR3 region has 15 residues. Looked up from germline, CDR1 is SGHRS and CDR2 is YFSETQ. Between the trimmed V and J ends, which lost 4 bases and 2 bases, there was a span of 10 bases. CDR3 region: CASSTGSPYNSPLHF. The DNA for the CDR3 is TGCGCCAGCAGCACCGGGAGCCCCTATAATTCACCCCTCCACTTT.

CDR3 DNA: TGTGCCAGCAGTTTGGGTGCCACGGGGAATACGCAGTATTTT. Translating it yields CASSLGATGNTQYF. The gene calls are TRBV27 and TRBJ2-3, with D perhaps TRBD2 (5 bases). V dropped 3 bases and J dropped 7 bases, with 14 bases sitting between them. The CDR3 is 14 amino acids. CDR1 and CDR2 from the germline V gene are MNHEY and SMNVEV (reference sequence).

The CDR3: CASSVAIVGEDTQYF. The CDR3 DNA follows: TGTGCCAGCAGCGTAGCTATTGTAGGAGAAGATACGCAGTATTTT. The gene calls are TRBV9 and TRBJ2-3; D remains ambiguous. Germline V gives CDR1 SGDLS, CDR2 YYNGEE. The CDR3 spans 15 residues. Between the trimmed V and J ends, which lost 0 bases and 5 bases, there was a span of 13 bases.

The J gene is TRBJ2-7, the V gene TRBV20-1; perhaps TRBD2 as D (6 bases). CDR1 and CDR2 (germline): DFQATT, SNEGSKA (reference sequence). The CDR3 loop spans 12 amino acids. With 3 bases removed from V and 3 bases from J, the gap between germline ends came to 9 bases. The CDR3 loop is CSASRGSYEQYF. In DNA form, the CDR3 reads TGCAGTGCTAGTCGGGGGAGCTACGAGCAGTACTTC.

The chain is built from TRBV7-6 and TRBJ2-3, with 12 positions matching TRBD2. The germline V gene encodes CDR1 SGHVS and CDR2 FNYEAQ. V shed 5 bases and J 2 bases; nucleotides not matched to a gene: 2. The CDR3 has 15 residues. CDR3 sequence: CASSASGGVTDTQYF. CDR3 sequence (DNA): TGTGCCAGCAGCGCTAGCGGGGGGGTCACAGATACGCAGTATTTT.

The gene calls are TRBV7-3 and TRBJ2-1; TRBD1 is a possible D gene (5 bases). Per germline, CDR1 SGHTA and CDR2 FQGTGA. The ends were cut back, 2 bases at V and 3 bases at J, with 5 bases in the middle. This CDR3 comprises 13 residues. The CDR3 nucleotides are TGTGCCAGCAGCTTACAGGGCTACAATGAGCAGTTCTTC. Translation: CASSLQGYNEQFF.

The V gene is TRBV18, the J gene TRBJ2-6; D perhaps matches TRBD1 (6 bases). Trimming left V 3 bases short and J 4 bases short, with 22 bases between. Germline-derived CDR1 and CDR2 are KGHSH and LQKENI. There are 19 residues in the CDR3. This chain's CDR3 is CASSPLQGREAAGANVLTF. As DNA, the CDR3 is TGTGCCAGCTCACCGCTTCAGGGGCGCGAAGCGGCCGGGGCCAACGTCCTGACTTTC.

This chain uses TRBV11-2 with TRBJ2-6; no firm D call. CDR1 and CDR2 from the germline V gene are SGHAT and FQNNGV. This CDR3 has 16 residues. Trimming took 2 bases from V and 4 from J, leaving 12 bases between them. CDR3 in DNA: TGTGCCAGCAGCTTAAGTGGCCCGGGCGGGGCCAACGTCCTGACTTTC. Translation: CASSLSGPGGANVLTF.

On this clone: Germline and junction disagree at one end, which may indicate a read error. The V call is TRBV5-4, the J call TRBJ1-2; unclear D gene. There are 9 residues in the CDR3. Germline CDR1 and CDR2: SGHNT and YYREEE (reference sequence). The CDR3 bases are TGTGCCAGCAGCTCAGGACGGCTTTTC. Protein product: CASSSGRLF.

V gene TRBV27 combines with J gene TRBJ2-3; D is unresolved. The CDR3 length is 14 residues. Looked up from germline, CDR1 is MNHEY and CDR2 is SMNVEV (reference sequence). The V and J ends lost 2 bases and 6 bases respectively, with 12 bases between them. The CDR3 spells CASSLRAPRDTQYF. CDR3 DNA sequence: TGTGCCAGCAGTTTAAGGGCCCCCAGGGATACGCAGTATTTT.

The chain is built from TRBV7-6 and TRBJ1-5; D ambiguous. From germline, CDR1 is SGHVS and CDR2 FNYEAQ. This CDR3 comprises 13 residues. The V gene lost 5 bases and the J gene lost 4 bases, with 9 bases spanning the gap. CDR3 amino acids: CASSLGVNQPQHF. Written as DNA, the CDR3 is TGTGCCAGCAGCCTAGGAGTTAATCAGCCCCAGCATTTT.

On this clone itself: This same CDR3 is encoded by further DNA sequences in the sample. This chain joins TRBV5-5 and TRBJ2-7; TRBD1 matches 8 bases. CDR1 is SGHKS and CDR2 is YYEKEE in the germline V gene (reference sequence). This CDR3 spans 14 amino acids. The junction had 6 bases not matched to a gene; V was cut back by 3 bases and J by 4 bases. This CDR3 is CASSWSQGAYEQYF. The CDR3 nucleotides read TGTGCCAGCAGCTGGAGCCAGGGGGCTTACGAGCAGTACTTC.

The chain joins TRBV5-1 to TRBJ2-3; D is unclear. The CDR3 is 15 residues long. The ends were cut back, 2 bases at V and 4 bases at J, with 14 bases in the middle. Germline values: CDR1 SGHRS, CDR2 YFSETQ. CDR3 sequence reads: CASSFLPDGSDTQYF. The CDR3 DNA reads TGCGCCAGCAGCTTCCTCCCGGACGGATCAGATACGCAGTATTTT. Combining the CDR3 with reference TRBV5-1 and TRBJ2-3 gives the whole variable domain KAGVTQTPRYLIKTRGQQVTLSCSPISGHRSVSWYQQTPGQGLQFLFEYFSETQRNKGNFPGRFSGRQFSNSRSEMNVSTLELGDSALYLCASSFLPDGSDTQYFGPGTRLTVL.

The rearrangement links TRBV19 to TRBJ2-2; D gene ambiguous. This CDR3 spans 13 amino acids. The V and J ends lost 5 bases and 6 bases respectively, with 10 bases between them. The germline V gene has CDR1 LNHDA and CDR2 SQIVND (reference sequence). This chain's CDR3 is CASSPSNSGELFF. The CDR3 DNA is TGTGCCAGTAGTCCCTCGAATTCCGGGGAGCTGTTTTTT.

The chain employs TRBV15 and TRBJ2-3; 8 nucleotides align to TRBD2. This CDR3 is built from 16 residues. Germline assignment: CDR1 LNHNV and CDR2 YYDKDF (reference sequence). V was pared by 5 bases and J by 1 base, with 8 bases of the junction left unmatched. CDR3 residues: CATSGIAGKGTDTQYF. CDR3 DNA sequence: TGTGCCACCAGCGGTATAGCGGGGAAGGGCACAGATACGCAGTATTTT.

This clone was observed a few times. The chain recombines TRBV6-5 with TRBJ1-5; TRBD1 matches 10 bases. The length of the CDR3 is 15 residues. Germline CDR1 MNHEY, CDR2 SVGAGI. After removal of 4 bases from V and 6 bases from J, the junction contained 6 bases not matched to a gene. Here the CDR3 DNA reads TGTGCCAGCAGTTCCACCGGGACAGGGGCTCAGCCCCAGCATTTT. This codes for CASSSTGTGAQPQHF.

The chain recombines TRBV28 with TRBJ1-4; a weak D match, TRBD1 (5 bases). The length of the CDR3 is 16 residues. Germline CDR1 is MDHEN and CDR2 is SYDVKM. The V end was cut by 6 bases, the J end by 0 bases, with 14 bases between. The CDR3 protein is CASSQPGPSTNEKLFF. Here the CDR3 DNA reads TGTGCCAGCAGCCAACCGGGACCGTCAACTAATGAAAAACTGTTTTTT.

The chain recombines TRBV4-1 with TRBJ2-7; D gene unclear. Germline lookup yields CDR1 MGHRA and CDR2 YSYEKL. The CDR3 extends over 15 amino acids. Trimming took 4 bases from V and 3 from J, leaving 16 bases between them. Here the CDR3 reads CASSLGPHDNYEQYF. The CDR3 region has the DNA TGCGCCAGCAGCCTAGGGCCTCACGACAACTACGAGCAGTACTTC.